Shown below are 10 T cell receptor beta chains from a single sample sequenced in a study of T cell repertoires in cytomegalovirus infection. TCRdb re-called the reads through MiXCR, storing one row per CDR3 protein. The sample contains under 800,000 distinct CDR3 sequences, 20% to 25% of which appear only once. Sequenced input: CD8+ T cells from PBMCs. These receptors all come from a human donor in good health (CMV status not recorded). Some clones in this sample may be carry-over from other donors' samples.

This clonotype has at least ten counts. The gene calls are TRBV7-8 and TRBJ2-7, with a possible D match to TRBD1 (5 bases). Germline values: CDR1 SGHVS, CDR2 FQNEAQ. The CDR3 covers 16 residues. V was cut by 2 bases and J by 5 bases, with 19 bases left in between. CDR3 DNA sequence: TGTGCCAGCAGCTTAAGGGGTAGGCCCTTCGGCCACGAGCAGTACTTC. Protein sequence: CASSLRGRPFGHEQYF.

The CDR3 region has the DNA TGCGCCAGCACCACCGGGACAATGAACACTGAAGCTTTCTTT. This encodes CASTTGTMNTEAFF. This sequence joins TRBV5-1 and TRBJ1-1; D might be TRBD1 (6 bases). Trimming cost V 6 bases and J 0 bases, with 12 bases left between them. CDR3 size: 14 residues. The germline gives CDR1 SGHRS, CDR2 YFSETQ.

This clonotype was observed at least ten times. This rearrangement joins TRBV6-1 to TRBJ1-3; D call uncertain. The CDR3 is made up of 15 amino acids. V was cut by 0 bases and J by 4 bases, with 10 bases left in between. Germline CDR1 reads MNHNS; CDR2 reads SASEGT. CDR3 in amino acids: CASSEARTGGNTIYF. The CDR3 DNA reads as TGTGCCAGCAGTGAAGCCCGGACGGGAGGAAACACCATATATTTT.

In its sample, this clonotype was seen a few times. The genes are TRBV4-3 and TRBJ2-7, with TRBD1 matching 7 bases. The V gene's germline CDR1 is LGHNA and CDR2 YSLEER. The CDR3 length is 13 residues. J was trimmed by 4 bases and V by 1 base; bases with no gene match: 1. In DNA, the CDR3 is TGCGCCAGCAGCCAAGGGACAGGTTACGAGCAGTACTTC. Translated, it gives CASSQGTGYEQYF.

This clonotype was picked up many times. The rearrangement links TRBV28 to TRBJ2-1; no clear D gene. Germline CDR1 MDHEN, CDR2 SYDVKM. The CDR3 length is 15 residues. With 5 bases removed from V and 2 bases from J, the gap between germline ends came to 13 bases. This CDR3 reads CASSRDLGTYNEQFF. The CDR3 coding sequence is TGTGCCAGCAGTCGAGACCTGGGGACCTACAATGAGCAGTTCTTC.

This clonotype was counted at least ten times. V and J are TRBV7-9 and TRBJ1-1; the D is unclear. This CDR3 region has 13 residues. The V end was cut by 1 base, the J end by 4 bases, with 7 bases between. Germline V gene data show CDR1 as SEHNR and CDR2 as FQNEAQ (reference sequence). This CDR3 is CASSLGLATEAFF. The CDR3 DNA sequence: TGTGCCAGCAGCTTAGGTTTGGCCACTGAAGCTTTCTTT.

The rearrangement uses TRBV7-6 and TRBJ1-4, with TRBD1 matching over 8 bases. CDR1 is SGHVS, CDR2 FNYEAQ, per germline. V was clipped by 5 bases and J by 12 bases; unmatched bases: 17. This CDR3 region has 16 residues. CDR3 amino acids: CASSPAYRTGHLELFF. For the CDR3, the DNA is TGTGCCAGCAGCCCCGCGTACCGGACAGGGCATTTGGAACTGTTTTTT.

The chain employs TRBV7-9 and TRBJ2-5, with a tentative D call TRBD1 (6 bases). In germline, CDR1 is SEHNR, CDR2 FQNEAQ (reference sequence). Trimming pared 5 bases from V and 4 bases from J, leaving 8 bases between. The CDR3 sequence is 12 residues long. For the CDR3, the DNA is TGTGCCAGCAGCAAGGACAGAGAGACCCAGTACTTC. Translating gives CASSKDRETQYF.

This sequence joins TRBV29-1 and TRBJ1-1; 7 positions agree with TRBD1. This CDR3 is 12 amino acids long. V was pared by 1 base and J by 6 bases, with 2 bases of the junction left unmatched. CDR1 and CDR2 (germline): SQVTM, ANQGSEA. CDR3 region: CSVEVGQPEAFF. DNA for the CDR3: TGCAGCGTTGAAGTGGGACAGCCTGAAGCTTTCTTT. The whole variable domain, filled in from reference TRBV29-1 and TRBJ1-1, reads SAVISQKPSRDICQRGTSLTIQCQVDSQVTMMFWYRQQPGQSLTLIATANQGSEATYESGFVIDKFPISRPNLTFSTLTVSNMSPEDSSIYLCSVEVGQPEAFFGQGTRLTVV.

A remark on this clonotype: Being one base from a much bigger clone, this may be a read error. The gene calls are TRBV7-9 and TRBJ1-1, with 7 nucleotides matching TRBD1. The germline V gene has CDR1 SEHNR and CDR2 FQNEAQ (reference sequence). The CDR3 has 16 amino acids. The CDR3 loop is CTSSLAYRGRDTEAFF. CDR3 DNA sequence: TGTACCAGCAGCTTAGCTTACAGGGGCCGAGACACTGAAGCTTTCTTT.